This T cell receptor (beta chain) was found in a study of Graves' ophthalmopathy and Graves' hyperthyroidism (dated by TCRdb to 2017 to 2018). General notes on the study: Peripheral blood was collected at initial diagnosis, prior to any treatment. TCR beta repertoire signatures were used to distinguish Graves' ophthalmopathy from Graves' hyperthyroidism and to predict progression to ophthalmopathy. In total, 135 blood samples were TCR-sequenced: some 43 ophthalmopathy, some 75 hyperthyroidism and some 17 hyperthyroidism-to-ophthalmopathy patients. To explore V-J signatures distinguishing ophthalmopathy from hyperthyroidism, a discovery set of 100 or so patients (43 ophthalmopathy, 57 stable hyperthyroidism) was enrolled. For independent validation, a separate cohort was made up of about 18 hyperthyroidism patients plus 17 patients who later progressed from hyperthyroidism to ophthalmopathy. T-cell repertoires of thyroid tissue and blood were compared in 5 or 6 hyperthyroidism patients. Following sample collection, hyperthyroidism patients were given methimazole at a starting dose of 30 mg daily, and ophthalmopathy patients were given high-dose intravenous methylprednisolone. Study-level results and caveats: In cross-validation, the 13-signature model distinguished ophthalmopathy from stable hyperthyroidism with just over 85% sensitivity and 81% to 83% specificity, and in the test set the corresponding values were around 80% and 75%. Most expanded thyroid clonotypes with frequency above 0.001 were also detected in blood, suggesting blood repertoires may reflect the thyroid immune response. In validation, the model predicted ophthalmopathy progression with more than 55% sensitivity and 72.22% specificity; 12 predicted patients were CT-confirmed with GO in a median of about 6.1 months. No statistical method was used to predetermine the sample size, and group allocation was not hidden from the investigators.

There are a few counts of this clonotype. No antigen is known for it. No per-base quality is available; no much larger clone lies one base away. The ophthalmopathy patients had moderately to severely active disease, with a Clinical Activity Score of 3 or higher, a NOSPECS grade of 4 or higher, and a disease duration of less than 3 months. Patients with other autoimmune diseases, uncontrolled infections, pregnancy or lactation were excluded. Clinical symptoms, serum thyroxine, TRAb, thyroid ultrasound and orbital computed tomography were used for diagnosis. PBMCs were isolated from about 9.1 ml of fresh peripheral blood by Ficoll-Paque density gradient centrifugation. Total RNA was extracted with Trizol reagent and quality-checked on an Agilent 2100 Bioanalyzer. For repertoire sequencing, the TCR beta CDR3 regions were amplified from RNA transcripts. HTBI primers and the Qiagen OneStep RT-PCR kit were used in a first-round RT-PCR, which was followed by a second-round multiplex PCR, size selection and purification. Libraries were sequenced on an Illumina HiSeq2000 using paired-end 100 bp reads. The paper's processing steps were these. Reads were processed with SOAPnuke, discarding reads with adapters, uncalled bases, mean Phred below 15, or no exact constant-primer or identifier match. COPE v1.2.5 was used to merge the high-quality paired reads. Unique nucleotide sequences were defined as clonotypes and aligned to IMGT TRB V, D and J references using MiTCR v1.1. The analysis was limited to V-J combinations with a frequency above 0.0001, which together covered 99.2% of the repertoires. For each V-J combination, a TCR clonal expansion and chaos score was defined as F50 clonal expansion divided by the chaos observed in the TCRdist matrix. Features were reduced by Welch's t-statistics and random forest to 10 to 15 V-J combinations, which fed a naive Bayes classifier. Thyroid-blood repertoire similarity was quantified with the Morisita-Horn index. The public reads were reanalyzed by TCRdb: fastp trimming at Q25, MiXCR alignment, in-frame beta chains only. Each entry is one CDR3 protein sequence, shown with its most common DNA and genes. TCRdb assigned the V and J calls; the authors' analysis was not used. The sample yields 650,000 to 900,000 distinct CDR3 sequences; 40% were counted once. Of the sample, 44% is held by the ten largest clones.

V is clipped by 7 bases and J by 5 bases, and the sequence between their germline boundaries is 11 bases long. The cysteine opens and the phenylalanine closes a CDR3 of 12 amino acids. The only DNA kept is the CDR3, 36 bases in frame from the first base. The source of this sequence is an adult man with Graves' ophthalmopathy. The sequencing input was peripheral blood. The rearrangement joined TRBV12-3 or TRBV12-4 to TRBJ2-5, with TRBD1 tentatively as D gene (5 bases match). CDR3 protein: CASNQGSETQYF. The sequence in DNA is TGTGCCAGCAATCAGGGTTCGGAGACCCAGTACTTC.